The clone carrying this T cell receptor beta chain was counted a single time. The DNA is left out, because the CDR3 cannot be placed on it with certainty; the CDR3 is given as TCRdb lists it. Ends included, the CDR3 has 18 residues. Germline CDR1 SGHRS, CDR2 YFSETQ. This sample is drawn from a study of T cells in Graves' hyperthyroidism and ophthalmopathy. The CDR3 regions of TCR beta were amplified from RNA transcripts. Researchers ran a first-round RT-PCR on the TCR CDR3 using the HTBI primer set. One entry per CDR3 protein, called by TCRdb with MiXCR from the multiplex PCR reads. There are about 690,000 distinct CDR3 sequences in the sample; roughly 17% occur only once, and around a sixth lies in the top ten. Stable hyperthyroidism: no ophthalmopathy progression over 18 months of follow-up. Hyperthyroidism in the patients, aged 18 to 65, was newly diagnosed and under 2 months in duration.

The TCR sequence derives from a man over 45 with Graves' hyperthyroidism. The chain employs TRBV5-1 and TRBJ2-6; TRBD1, the table's D call, was not compared with the DNA. Sequencing was carried out using blood. Here the CDR3 reads CASSLVVTGTFGANVLTF.